This TCR beta chain was recovered during a study of PD-1 blockade in classical Hodgkin lymphoma (dated by TCRdb to 2019 to 2021). Regarding the study in general: Nivolumab dosing was 3 mg/kg intravenously every 2 weeks, continuing until either disease progression or unacceptable toxicity. To define a peripheral blood immune signature of response to PD-1 blockade in classical Hodgkin lymphoma, the study combined TCR beta sequencing with CyTOF.

Broader findings and caveats from the paper: Newly diagnosed patients were reported to have lower baseline TCR diversity than healthy donors, and relapsed/refractory patients were reported to have lower baseline TCR diversity still. Diversity was lower in patients who began nivolumab less than 1 year after ASCT, so these patients were left out of later analyses to avoid confounding by immune reconstitution. Among trial patients, those achieving complete response had baseline diversity similar to that of newly diagnosed patients, while diversity was significantly lower in partial responders and progressors. The study was limited to a single clinical trial cohort, and causes of repertoire differences, possibly disease activity or prior therapy, remained undefined. By C4D1, a significant rise was seen in CD4+ TCR diversity but not in CD8+ TCR diversity (p=0.0027 vs p=0.16), and the rise was most apparent among complete responders (p=0.02).

The time point label, as the study defines it: cycle 1 day 1 (C1D1), immediately before nivolumab initiation. Every trial patient had relapsed following autologous stem cell transplantation, and prior brentuximab vedotin exposure was what differed among cohorts A, B and C. The trial cohort was composed of roughly 60 patients with relapsed/refractory classical Hodgkin lymphoma, for whom complete response, partial response or progressive disease was recorded as best overall response. In the multi-cohort phase II CheckMate 205 trial, trial patients received single-agent nivolumab. An independent review committee assessed best overall response by applying the 2007 International Working Group response criteria. PBMCs from the trial were collected at three points: immediately before nivolumab initiation (C1D1), and during therapy at cycle 2 day 1 and cycle 4 day 1. After peripheral blood was drawn into 8 mL Vacutainer Cell Preparation Tubes, PBMCs were isolated by centrifugation and then cryopreserved.

For this clone: The antigen it binds to is not known. Per-base quality was not reported, and no clone a single base away is much larger than it.

Genomic DNA was isolated using the Qiagen DNeasy kit from unsorted PBMCs as well as from negatively selected CD4+ and CD8+ fractions. Amplification of TCR beta CDR3 regions was done by immunoSEQ multiplex PCR with primers that anneal to V and J segments. A synthetic immune receptor repertoire was used to minimize amplification bias, and remaining bias was computationally removed after sequencing. Processing in the source paper ran as follows. Custom Python scripts were used to quantify repertoire diversity as the Shannon entropy index. Unsorted, CD4+ and CD8+ repertoires were analyzed separately, except in combined analyses where CD4+ and CD8+ sequences were merged in silico. Clonal expansion was defined as at least a 2-fold frequency increase after treatment relative to C1D1, with a pseudocount of 0.5 for undetected baseline clones. Clones with 0 or 1 copy at C1D1 were classified as singleton clones, and clones with 2 or more copies were classified as non-singleton clones. Clones expanded in unsorted samples were labelled as CD4+, CD8+ or unknown by matching protein sequences in sorted samples from the same patient. Wilcoxon tests were applied to paired samples to test diversity changes from C1D1 to C4D1. Not all clones reach the TCRdb copy of this immuneACCESS table, which keeps in-frame sequences only. Checked studies attribute under half of the gap to unresolved V genes and leave the rest unexplained. V and J calls and clone size are those listed in that table; D and trimming were worked out from the DNA. The sample contains 55,000 to 80,000 clones, roughly 91% of them found a single time. In total, the top ten clones hold 7.5% to 9.5% of the sample.

The sample consisted of peripheral blood mononuclear cells (PBMCs), taken at baseline. The clonotype was recovered from a human donor with classical Hodgkin lymphoma.

The CDR3 region reads CASSLDSIYEQYF. The nucleotides read TGTGCCAGCAGTTTAGACTCGATTTACGAGCAGTACTTC. The chain was built from TRBV6-1 and TRBJ2-7, with the identity of the D gene unclear. According to the germline V gene, CDR1 reads MNHNS and CDR2 reads SASEGT. The cysteine opens and the phenylalanine closes a CDR3 of 13 amino acids. The retained sequence is limited to the CDR3, 39 bases, with the frame set at the first base. V loses 5 bases, J loses 4 bases, and the germline ends lie 12 bases apart.